Listed below are T cell receptor beta chains from one sample, sequenced in a study of vaccination effects on CD4 cells after COVID-19. Repertoires were generated with immunoSEQ multiplex PCR, while TCRdb's copy carries only in-frame clones and drops some. In the table there are tens of thousands of clones, 76% of which are singletons. These TCRs' antigens remain unknown. Sequenced material: CD4+ T cells from PBMCs cultured without peptide, taken after COVID-19 vaccination. These receptors were taken from a human donor who had a prior SARS-CoV-2 infection. The conserved cysteine and the conserved F or W are not part of the CDR3 here. Fields, in order: V gene, J gene, CDR3 length, clone size, CDR3 protein. Rows give clone size only sometimes, using once, few, many, or a class for an expanded clone.

TRBV5-5	TRBJ2-3	11	once	ASSLSGADTQY
TRBV9	TRBJ2-7	13	.	ASSVEAGTSYEQY
TRBV5-1	TRBJ2-6	13	once	ASSLVVSGANVLT
TRBV5-1	TRBJ2-2	13	few	ASSQTGQGTGELF
TRBV5-8	TRBJ2-1	15	.	ASSFWLAGGAGDEQF
TRBV5-1	TRBJ1-1	12	.	ASSLASMNTEAF
TRBV24-1	TRBJ2-3	15	.	ATSDPTSGGQTDTQY
TRBV28	TRBJ1-2	13	.	ASSLVGRDLYGYT
TRBV2	TRBJ2-1	14	few	ASSTTRGGSYNEQF
TRBV12-3/TRBV12-4	TRBJ2-5	10	.	ASSGNKETQY
TRBV2	TRBJ2-3	14	.	ASMKLAGGLTDTQY
TRBV6-5	TRBJ1-5	13	.	ASAGVFFGNQPQH
TRBV18	TRBJ2-3	12	.	ASSPERFTDTQY
TRBV7-9	TRBJ1-2	11	.	ASSQAWLYGYT
TRBV29-1	TRBJ2-3	13	.	SVLQGIPGTDTQY
TRBV5-1	TRBJ1-1	12	.	ASSWLGGNTEAF
TRBV2	TRBJ2-5	13	few	ASNRLAGAEETQY
TRBV7-2	TRBJ1-2	14	few	ASSNRVSSPAYGYT
TRBV5-4	TRBJ2-3	14	medium-sized	ASSLGLAGSTDTQY
TRBV5-6	TRBJ2-7	12	.	ASSPYNRGHEQY
TRBV5-1	TRBJ2-2	12	once	ASSLTRNTGELF
TRBV24-1	TRBJ1-2	14	.	ATSDTGTTPWHGYT
TRBV9	TRBJ1-4	12	few	ASSLEQGNEKLF
TRBV19	TRBJ1-6	13	few	ASKLSRARNSPLH
TRBV11-3	TRBJ2-1	13	once	ASSQRGLGGSEQF
TRBV29-1	TRBJ2-5	10	.	SGGQGAETQY
TRBV5-4	TRBJ1-3	12	.	ASSLPSADSTIY
TRBV5-5	TRBJ2-5	15	.	ASSKADSGGTQETQY
TRBV4-2	TRBJ2-7	13	few	ASSQNRDTSYEQY
TRBV7-2	TRBJ1-1	12	.	ASTPSGWNTEAF
TRBV6-1	TRBJ1-1	11	.	ASSEGQVTEAF
TRBV11-3	TRBJ1-1	12	.	ASSLGQVPTEAF
TRBV11-3	TRBJ1-2	11	.	ASSLDWDSGYT
TRBV6-6	TRBJ2-3	14	.	ASSYAASGATDTQY
TRBV11-3	TRBJ2-1	13	.	ASSLGAGGFNEQF
TRBV6-1	TRBJ1-2	11	many	ASSEYGGGGYT
TRBV12-5	TRBJ1-6	12	.	ASGSDSHNSPLH
TRBV5-6	TRBJ1-2	11	few	ASSLGSSYGYT
TRBV11-1	TRBJ2-5	13	.	ASSSYYRDMETQY
TRBV15	TRBJ2-3	14	once	ATSRDVFADTDTQY
TRBV7-2	TRBJ2-4	13	.	ASSSTGTVLGIQY